The 27 T cell receptor beta chains below all came from one sample that was sequenced in a study of T cells in localized non-small cell lung cancer. Repertoires were generated with immunoSEQ multiplex PCR, while TCRdb's copy carries only in-frame clones and drops some. The sample comprises roughly 3,200 clones, 29% of which are singletons, and less than 20% rests with the top ten. This sample comprised lung tumor tissue, obtained before any cancer treatment. The receptors here all came from a man aged 40 to 69 with stage III lung adenocarcinoma.

The V and J genes are TRBV28 and TRBJ2-7; 7 nucleotides agree with TRBD1. After removal of 4 bases from V and 9 bases from J, the junction contained 15 bases not matched to a gene. Germline V gene data show CDR1 as MDHEN and CDR2 as SYDVKM. This CDR3 is 15 amino acids long. The CDR3 region has the DNA TGTGCCAGCAGTTCGGGACAGACCCGCTCCGCGGGGCAGTACTTC. Translating it yields CASSSGQTRSAGQYF.

V is TRBV10-2 and J is TRBJ2-1, with TRBD2 matching over 8 bases. The CDR3 spans 14 residues. The germline CDR1 and CDR2 sequences are WSHSY and SAAADI. With 4 bases clipped from V and 6 bases from J, the junction kept 5 bases outside the gene matches. In nucleotides, the CDR3 is TGCGCCAGCAGTGGGATAGCGGGGCTCAATGAGCAGTTCTTC. As protein: CASSGIAGLNEQFF.

This clone was counted a single time. This rearrangement joins TRBV28 to TRBJ2-3; 8 positions match TRBD1. This CDR3 has 16 residues. Trimming at V came to 4 bases and at J to 6 bases, leaving 12 bases not matched to a gene. The germline V gene encodes CDR1 MDHEN and CDR2 SYDVKM. The CDR3, as DNA: TGTGCCAGCAGTTCGCCGGGACAGGAGGAGTGGGATACGCAGTATTTT. Translating gives CASSSPGQEEWDTQYF.

This clone was counted only a few times. Sequence at one end of the junction differs from germline and may be a read error. CDR3 amino acids: CASRAGTGVNVLTF. For the CDR3, the DNA is TGTGCCAGCAGAGCCGGGACAGGGGTCAACGTCCTGACTTTC. The chain employs TRBV6-8 and TRBJ2-6; TRBD1 matches 10 bases. Germline V gives CDR1 MNHGY, CDR2 SAAAGT. CDR3 length equals 14 residues.

In this sample, this clone turned up a few times. V gene TRBV11-3 combines with J gene TRBJ1-4; D is perhaps TRBD1 (6 bases). V lost 5 bases and J 0 bases, leaving 13 bases between the germline ends. The CDR3 spans 16 residues. Germline V gene lookup returns CDR1 SGHNT and CDR2 YENEEA. In DNA form, the CDR3 reads TGTGCCAGCAGCCCGCGGCCAGGGGCAACTAATGAAAAACTGTTTTTT. Protein product: CASSPRPGATNEKLFF.

This clone has just a few counts. V usage is TRBV11-3 and J usage is TRBJ2-7; 10 bases agree with TRBD1. This CDR3 has 14 amino acids. V dropped 5 bases and J dropped 2; count of bases not matched to a gene: 3. The germline V gene has CDR1 SGHNT and CDR2 YENEEA. CDR3 amino acids: CASSQGQGTYEQYF. The CDR3 DNA sequence: TGTGCCAGCAGCCAGGGACAGGGGACCTACGAGCAGTACTTC. The full variable domain, completed using reference TRBV11-3 and TRBJ2-7, is EAGVVQSPRYKIIEKKQPVAFWCNPISGHNTLYWYLQNLGQGPELLIRYENEEAVDDSQLPKDRFSAERLKGVDSTLKIQPAELGDSAVYLCASSQGQGTYEQYFGPGTRLTVT.

This clone has only a few counts. This sequence joins TRBV9 and TRBJ2-5; D remains unclear. Germline V CDR1 and CDR2: SGDLS, YYNGEE. Trimming removed 5 bases from V and 3 bases from J, with 14 bases in between. The CDR3 loop spans 14 amino acids. The CDR3: CASSDPDAEETQYF. DNA for the CDR3: TGTGCCAGCAGTGACCCTGACGCCGAAGAGACCCAGTACTTC.

The chain is built from TRBV6-8 and TRBJ2-1, with 7 bases matching TRBD2. The V gene end was trimmed by 5 bases and the J gene end by 6 bases; junction bases not matched to a gene: 10. This CDR3 comprises 15 residues. CDR1 is MNHGY, CDR2 SAAAGT, per germline. The CDR3 region is CASSVRLAERNEQFF. Written as DNA, the CDR3 is TGTGCCAGCAGTGTGAGGCTAGCGGAACGCAATGAGCAGTTCTTC.

This clone was seen only a few times. In nucleotides, the CDR3 is TGTGCCAGCAGTCGCTCCCTCCGGGAGGCTTTCTTT. Protein product: CASSRSLREAFF. The chain recombines TRBV28 with TRBJ1-1, with unresolved D. Trimming took 5 bases from V and 11 from J, leaving 15 bases between them. This CDR3 has 12 amino acids. Germline V gene sequence: CDR1 MDHEN, CDR2 SYDVKM.

This rearrangement joins TRBV6-8 to TRBJ2-4, with D maybe TRBD1 (5 bases). Germline values: CDR1 MNHGY, CDR2 SAAAGT. V lost 0 bases, J lost 7 bases, and 10 bases lay in between. The CDR3 contains 14 residues. In DNA, the CDR3 is TGTGCCAGCAGTTACTCGTCAGGGTTGAACATTCAGTACTTC. This sequence encodes CASSYSSGLNIQYF.

There are a few counts of this clone. V and J are TRBV6-8 and TRBJ2-7; no reliable D call. The V end was cut by 8 bases, the J end by 1 base, with 9 bases between. The germline V gene encodes CDR1 MNHGY and CDR2 SAAAGT. This CDR3 is built from 12 residues. The CDR3 coding sequence is TGTGCCAGCGCAGTCTGGTCCTACGAGCAGTACGTC. Protein sequence: CASAVWSYEQYV.

This chain connects TRBV28 to TRBJ1-5, with D possibly being TRBD1 (5 bases). The CDR3 covers 16 residues. Germline V CDR1 and CDR2: MDHEN, SYDVKM. V lost 6 bases to trimming and J lost 6 bases, with 21 bases between them. CDR3 sequence: CASSSGRQTSGQPQHF. The CDR3, as DNA: TGTGCCAGCAGCTCAGGGCGGCAGACCTCCGGTCAGCCCCAGCATTTT.

This clone is labeled medium-sized. The genes are TRBV9 and TRBJ2-1; D is perhaps TRBD2 (6 bases). CDR3 length: 13 residues. V was shortened by 0 bases and J by 9 bases, with 10 bases between the two germline ends. Germline V gene data show CDR1 as SGDLS and CDR2 as YYNGEE. CDR3 residues: CASSVAGGIEQFF. The CDR3 bases are TGTGCCAGCAGCGTAGCTGGAGGGATTGAGCAGTTCTTC.

The chain couples TRBV10-2 to TRBJ2-5; the D gene is possibly TRBD2 (6 bases). CDR1 and CDR2 from the germline V gene are WSHSY and SAAADI. This CDR3 comprises 13 residues. The V end was cut by 6 bases, the J end by 7 bases, with 15 bases between. CDR3 sequence reads: CASSPQTEGTQYF. The DNA for the CDR3 is TGCGCCAGCAGCCCACAGACGGAGGGGACCCAGTACTTC.

J is TRBJ2-6 and V is TRBV5-1, with D maybe TRBD1 (6 bases). The CDR3 totals 19 residues. Germline V lookup: CDR1 SGHRS, CDR2 YFSETQ. Trimming pared 1 base from V and 0 bases from J, leaving 17 bases between. The CDR3 coding sequence is TGCGCCAGCAGCTTGTCTCCATCAGGGGCGTTCTCTGGGGCCAACGTCCTGACTTTC. Its protein product is CASSLSPSGAFSGANVLTF.

This clone is categorized as large (0.1 to 1%). The CDR3 DNA reads as TGTGCCAGCAGCCCCAGCCCTGTTCTGAATGAAAAACTGTTTTTT. Protein: CASSPSPVLNEKLFF. This chain uses TRBV6-8 with TRBJ1-4; D is ambiguous. V lost 6 bases to trimming and J lost 5 bases, with 16 bases between them. CDR1 is MNHGY, CDR2 SAAAGT, per germline. The length of the CDR3 is 15 residues.

This rearrangement joins TRBV9 to TRBJ1-1; 8 nucleotides line up with TRBD1. V lost 5 bases and J lost 1; bases outside the gene matches: 1. The length of the CDR3 is 13 residues. Germline-derived CDR1 and CDR2 are SGDLS and YYNGEE. CDR3: CASSGQGNTEAFF. Written as DNA, the CDR3 is TGTGCCAGCAGTGGACAGGGGAACACTGAAGCTTTCTTT. The full variable domain, rest sourced from reference TRBV9 and TRBJ1-1, is DSGVTQTPKHLITATGQRVTLRCSPRSGDLSVYWYQQSLDQGLQFLIQYYNGEERAKGNILERFSAQQFPDLHSELNLSSLELGDSALYFCASSGQGNTEAFFGQGTRLTVV.

The chain links TRBV19 to TRBJ2-7; D perhaps matches TRBD1 (6 bases). V dropped 5 bases and J dropped 6 bases, with 14 bases sitting between them. This CDR3 is 13 amino acids long. From germline, CDR1 is LNHDA and CDR2 SQIVND (reference sequence). CDR3 protein: CASSVYSRGEQYF. The CDR3 region has the DNA TGTGCCAGTAGTGTTTACTCCAGGGGCGAGCAGTACTTC.

The chain uses TRBV28 and TRBJ1-1; D gene unclear. V was clipped by 8 bases and J by 0 bases, with 13 bases between them. Germline V gene sequence: CDR1 MDHEN, CDR2 SYDVKM. There are 14 residues in the CDR3. This chain's CDR3 is CASSSFPMNTEAFF. As DNA, the CDR3 is TGTGCCAGCTCCAGTTTCCCAATGAACACTGAAGCTTTCTTT.

This clone has only a few counts. The rearrangement links TRBV6-8 to TRBJ2-1; D is unresolved. The CDR3 totals 16 residues. Looked up from germline, CDR1 is MNHGY and CDR2 is SAAAGT. Trimming cost V 4 bases and J 8 bases, with 21 bases left between them. CDR3 protein: CASSSRPLIEHDEQFF. CDR3 nucleotides: TGTGCCAGCAGTTCTCGCCCCCTCATAGAGCACGATGAGCAGTTCTTC.

The CDR3 sequence is CASNPPGIGANYGYTF. The CDR3 DNA reads as TGTGCCAGCAACCCGCCCGGGATTGGAGCTAACTATGGCTACACCTTC. This chain uses TRBV28 with TRBJ1-2; the D is unclear. V dropped 7 bases and J dropped 0 bases, with 18 bases sitting between them. The CDR3 sequence is 16 residues long. Germline V gene data show CDR1 as MDHEN and CDR2 as SYDVKM.

This chain links TRBV6-1 with TRBJ1-1; D unresolved. With 0 bases removed from V and 1 base from J, the gap between germline ends came to 12 bases. The CDR3 extends over 16 amino acids. CDR1 and CDR2 (germline): MNHNS, SASEGT. The chain's CDR3 is CASSEADGVWNTEAFF. CDR3 coding DNA: TGTGCCAGCAGTGAAGCGGATGGCGTATGGAACACTGAAGCTTTCTTT.

The chain has TRBV4-1 and TRBJ1-4; D remains ambiguous. Germline V gives CDR1 MGHRA, CDR2 YSYEKL. The germline V and J ends were trimmed by 3 bases and 8 bases, with 19 bases remaining between them. The CDR3 loop spans 16 amino acids. In DNA, the CDR3 is TGCGCCAGCAGCCAGATTACAGTGGGTATGGGCGAAAAACTGTTTTTT. Its protein is CASSQITVGMGEKLFF.

The chain is built from TRBV6-8 and TRBJ2-3; maybe TRBD2 (6 bases). The CDR3 extends over 13 amino acids. The V gene's germline CDR1 is MNHGY and CDR2 SAAAGT. V shed 6 bases and J shed 4 bases, with 11 bases lying between them. The CDR3 here is CASRRGMADTQYF. As DNA, the CDR3 is TGTGCCAGCAGACGGGGGATGGCAGATACGCAGTATTTT.

The rearrangement uses TRBV19 and TRBJ1-5, with D hard to call. Germline V gives CDR1 LNHDA, CDR2 SQIVND (reference sequence). There are 12 residues in the CDR3. The V and J ends lost 3 bases and 3 bases respectively, with 3 bases between them. The CDR3 bases are TGTGCCAGTAGTATCGTCAATCAGCCCCAGCATTTT. Translated, it gives CASSIVNQPQHF.

The chain is built from TRBV18 and TRBJ2-7, with 9 bases lining up with TRBD1. Germline CDR1 and CDR2: KGHSH and LQKENI. V gave up 5 bases and J gave up 7 bases; unmatched junction bases: 9. The CDR3 spans 14 residues. The CDR3 DNA reads as TGTGCCAGCTCAAAGGGACAGGGTTTAGGAGAGCAGTACGTC. Translation gives CASSKGQGLGEQYV.

The chain employs TRBV11-3 and TRBJ1-3; D unclear. The CDR3 runs 15 residues. CDR1 is SGHNT, CDR2 YENEEA, per germline. Trimming pared 1 base from V and 2 bases from J, leaving 9 bases between. The CDR3 here is CASSLGGRPGNTIYF. CDR3 nucleotide sequence: TGTGCCAGCAGCTTAGGCGGCAGGCCTGGAAACACCATATATTTT.